Presented here are 9 T cell receptor beta chains from one specimen sequenced in a study of blood T cell repertoires in COVID-19. Method: immunoSEQ multiplex PCR; TCRdb's copy keeps in-frame clones and lacks some. This table has over 250,000 clones, about nine tenths appearing once. Sequenced: peripheral blood. The receptors were gathered from a person under 30 with COVID-19, enrolled during active disease.

As concerns this clone: Other nucleotide sequences in the sample specify the same CDR3. The chain has TRBV27 and TRBJ2-3; no clear D. The germline V gene has CDR1 MNHEY and CDR2 SMNVEV (reference sequence). This CDR3 has 13 residues. V shed 2 bases and J shed 3 bases, with 6 bases lying between them. CDR3 loop: CASSLSSTDTQYF. The CDR3 nucleotides read TGTGCCAGCAGTTTAAGCTCGACAGATACGCAGTATTTT.

This clone was seen just once. This sequence joins TRBV27 and TRBJ1-1, with D unclear. V was cut by 3 bases and J by 1 base, with 6 bases left in between. The CDR3 consists of 13 residues. The germline V gene encodes CDR1 MNHEY and CDR2 SMNVEV (reference sequence). This CDR3 is CASSLYGNTEAFF. CDR3 sequence (DNA): TGTGCCAGCAGTTTGTACGGGAACACTGAAGCTTTCTTT.

This chain links TRBV19 with TRBJ1-4, with 7 bases aligning to TRBD1. The V gene end was trimmed by 4 bases and the J gene end by 3 bases; junction bases not matched to a gene: 5. The germline gives CDR1 LNHDA, CDR2 SQIVND (reference sequence). This CDR3 comprises 15 residues. The CDR3 DNA is TGTGCCAGTAGTACTTACAGGGGTGCTAATGAAAAACTGTTTTTT. Translating it yields CASSTYRGANEKLFF.

The rearrangement joins TRBV7-6 to TRBJ2-7; D possibly corresponds to TRBD2 (6 bases). The CDR3 length is 14 residues. Germline CDR1 and CDR2: SGHVS and FNYEAQ. Trimming shortened V by 5 bases and J by 0 bases, and 11 bases separated the two germline ends. The CDR3 DNA follows: TGTGCCAGCAGCGGGGACTTTAGCTCCTACGAGCAGTACTTC. Its protein is CASSGDFSSYEQYF.

CDR3 DNA sequence: TGTGCCTGGAAAAGGACAAATGAAAAACTGTTTTTT. It translates to CAWKRTNEKLFF. This chain links TRBV30 with TRBJ1-4; D may be TRBD1 (5 bases). V shed 4 bases and J shed 5 bases, with 8 bases lying between them. The CDR3 runs 12 residues. Germline CDR1 GTSNPN, CDR2 SVGIG (reference sequence).

The chain joins TRBV5-1 to TRBJ2-2; D uncertain. CDR1 and CDR2 (germline): SGHRS, YFSETQ. The CDR3 totals 12 residues. The V end lost 5 bases, the J end lost 7 bases, and 9 bases lay between the germline ends. This CDR3 reads CASSRTGGELFF. Written as DNA, the CDR3 is TGCGCCAGCAGTCGAACGGGCGGGGAGCTGTTTTTT. Complete variable domain (other parts from reference TRBV5-1 and TRBJ2-2): KAGVTQTPRYLIKTRGQQVTLSCSPISGHRSVSWYQQTPGQGLQFLFEYFSETQRNKGNFPGRFSGRQFSNSRSEMNVSTLELGDSALYLCASSRTGGELFFGEGSRLTVL.

This chain connects TRBV24-1 to TRBJ1-2; no reliable D call. V gave up 4 bases and J gave up 3 bases, with 5 bases separating them. Germline V gene sequence: CDR1 KGHDR, CDR2 SFDVKD. This CDR3 comprises 12 residues. The CDR3 bases are TGTGCCACCAGTGAGGGCCACTATGGCTACACCTTC. Translating it yields CATSEGHYGYTF.

This clone has just one count. The chain uses TRBV11-2 and TRBJ2-7; TRBD2 agrees at 8 bases. Germline lookup yields CDR1 SGHAT and CDR2 FQNNGV. The CDR3 runs 15 residues. V lost 1 base to trimming and J lost 3 bases; unmatched junction nucleotides: 5. The CDR3 DNA reads TGTGCCAGCAGCTTAGCGGGGACTAGTATCTACGAGCAGTACTTC. This sequence encodes CASSLAGTSIYEQYF.

V gene TRBV29-1 combines with J gene TRBJ1-1; D is unclear. V lost 5 bases and J 5 bases, leaving 15 bases between the germline ends. This CDR3 contains 13 residues. Germline V gene lookup returns CDR1 SQVTM and CDR2 ANQGSEA. The CDR3, as DNA: TGCAGCGTTCCTGGCGGCTTAACGACTGAAGCTTTCTTT. Translation gives CSVPGGLTTEAFF.